This TCR beta chain emerged from a study of blood T cells in healthy people across ages. Points on this clonotype: Its target is unknown.

Sample-barcoded 5' priming and a J-beta primer mix drove a second PCR of about 6 to 12 cycles. A template-switch adaptor that had 12 random nucleotides put a tag on each cDNA molecule. TCRdb reprocessed the 5' RACE reads via MiXCR and lists one record per CDR3 protein. The table shows approximately 1,000,000 distinct CDR3 sequences, with under 40% occurring only once. Study outcomes and limitations: Naive T cell percentage by flow cytometry tracked strongly with beta diversity. Estimates of total diversity, which came from one million sequenced T cells, were considered to be underestimates.

This clonotype originated in a man younger than 30 in good health. The sequencing input was blood.

CDR3: CASSVQGTGGVEQYF. CDR3 nucleotides: TGTGCCAGCAGCGTACAGGGAACTGGGGGTGTAGAGCAGTACTTC. The chain carries TRBV7-2 and TRBJ2-5; weak D call: TRBD1 (6 bases). V was clipped by 5 bases and J by 11 bases, with 24 bases between them. The CDR3 extends over 15 amino acids. Per the germline V gene, CDR1 is SGHTA and CDR2 is FQGNSA. The variable domain in full, completed from reference TRBV7-2 and TRBJ2-5, reads GAGVSQSPSNKVTEKGKDVELRCDPISGHTALYWYRQSLGQGLEFLIYFQGNSAPDKSGLPSDRFSAERTGGSVSTLTIQRTQQEDSAVYLCASSVQGTGGVEQYFGPGTRLLVL.